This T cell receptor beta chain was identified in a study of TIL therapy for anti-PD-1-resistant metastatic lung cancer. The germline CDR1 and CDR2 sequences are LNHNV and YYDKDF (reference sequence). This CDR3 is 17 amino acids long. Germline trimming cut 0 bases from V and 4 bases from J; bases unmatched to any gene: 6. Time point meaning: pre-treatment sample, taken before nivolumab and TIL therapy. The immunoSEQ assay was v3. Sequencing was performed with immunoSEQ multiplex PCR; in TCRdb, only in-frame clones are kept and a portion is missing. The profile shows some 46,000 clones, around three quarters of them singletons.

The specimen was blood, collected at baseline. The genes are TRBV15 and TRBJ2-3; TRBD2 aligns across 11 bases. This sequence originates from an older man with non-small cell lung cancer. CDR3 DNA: TGTGCCACCAGCAGAGATTTAGCGGGAGGGGGTTCAGATACGCAGTATTTT. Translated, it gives CATSRDLAGGGSDTQYF.